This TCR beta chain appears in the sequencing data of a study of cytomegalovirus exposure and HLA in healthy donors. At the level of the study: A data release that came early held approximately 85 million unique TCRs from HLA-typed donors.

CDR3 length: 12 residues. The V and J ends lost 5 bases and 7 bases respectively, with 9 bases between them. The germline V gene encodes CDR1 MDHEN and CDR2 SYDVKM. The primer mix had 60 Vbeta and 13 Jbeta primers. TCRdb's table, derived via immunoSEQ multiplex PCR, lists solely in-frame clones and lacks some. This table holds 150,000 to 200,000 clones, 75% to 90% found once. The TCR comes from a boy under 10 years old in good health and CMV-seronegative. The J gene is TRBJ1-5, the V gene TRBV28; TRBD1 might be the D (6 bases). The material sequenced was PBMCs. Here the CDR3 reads CASSQGLQPQHF. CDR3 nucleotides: TGTGCCAGCAGTCAGGGGTTACAGCCCCAGCATTTT.